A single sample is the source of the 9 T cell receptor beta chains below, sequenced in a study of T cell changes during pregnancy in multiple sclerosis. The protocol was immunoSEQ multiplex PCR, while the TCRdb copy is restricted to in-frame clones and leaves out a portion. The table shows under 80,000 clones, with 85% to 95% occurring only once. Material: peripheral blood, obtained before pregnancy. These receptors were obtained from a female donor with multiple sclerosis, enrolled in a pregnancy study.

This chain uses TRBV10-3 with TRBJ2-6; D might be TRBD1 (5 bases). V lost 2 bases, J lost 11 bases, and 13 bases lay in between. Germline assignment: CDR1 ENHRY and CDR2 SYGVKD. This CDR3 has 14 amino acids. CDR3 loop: CAISEAHRPDVLTF. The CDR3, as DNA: TGTGCCATCAGTGAGGCCCACAGGCCGGACGTCCTGACTTTC.

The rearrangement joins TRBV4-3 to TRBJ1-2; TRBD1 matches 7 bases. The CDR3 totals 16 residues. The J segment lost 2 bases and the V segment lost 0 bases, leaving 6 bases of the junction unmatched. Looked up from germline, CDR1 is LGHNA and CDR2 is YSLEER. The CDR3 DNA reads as TGCGCCAGCAGCCAAGATCGTGAGGGACAGAACTATGGCTACACCTTC. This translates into CASSQDREGQNYGYTF.

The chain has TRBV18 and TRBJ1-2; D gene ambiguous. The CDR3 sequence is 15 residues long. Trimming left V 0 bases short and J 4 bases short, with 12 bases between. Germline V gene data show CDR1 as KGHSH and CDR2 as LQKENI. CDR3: CASSPPVPGIYGYTF. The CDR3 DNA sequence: TGTGCCAGCTCACCACCGGTACCGGGTATCTATGGCTACACCTTC.

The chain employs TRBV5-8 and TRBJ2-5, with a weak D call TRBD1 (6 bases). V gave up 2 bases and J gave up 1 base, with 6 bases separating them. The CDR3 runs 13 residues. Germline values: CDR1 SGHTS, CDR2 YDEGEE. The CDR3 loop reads CASSFRGQETQYF. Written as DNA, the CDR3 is TGTGCCAGCAGCTTCAGGGGCCAAGAGACCCAGTACTTC.

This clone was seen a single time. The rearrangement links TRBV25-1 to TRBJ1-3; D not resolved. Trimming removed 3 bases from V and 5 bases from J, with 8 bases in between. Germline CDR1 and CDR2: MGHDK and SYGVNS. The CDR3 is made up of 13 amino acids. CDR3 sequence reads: CASSEEGRNTIYF. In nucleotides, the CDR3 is TGTGCCAGCAGTGAGGAGGGTAGAAACACCATATATTTT.

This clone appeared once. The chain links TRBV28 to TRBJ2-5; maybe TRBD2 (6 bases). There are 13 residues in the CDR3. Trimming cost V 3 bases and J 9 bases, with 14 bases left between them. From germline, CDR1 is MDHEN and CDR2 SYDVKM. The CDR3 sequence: CASSFVREDSQYF. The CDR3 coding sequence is TGTGCCAGCAGTTTTGTGAGGGAGGATTCCCAGTACTTC.

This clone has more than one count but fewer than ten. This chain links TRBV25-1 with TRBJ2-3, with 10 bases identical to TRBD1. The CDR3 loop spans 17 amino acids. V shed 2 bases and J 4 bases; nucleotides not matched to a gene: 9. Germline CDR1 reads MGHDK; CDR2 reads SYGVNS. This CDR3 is CASSEEDRGKFADTQYF. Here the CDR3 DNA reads TGTGCCAGCAGTGAAGAGGACAGGGGGAAATTCGCAGATACGCAGTATTTT.

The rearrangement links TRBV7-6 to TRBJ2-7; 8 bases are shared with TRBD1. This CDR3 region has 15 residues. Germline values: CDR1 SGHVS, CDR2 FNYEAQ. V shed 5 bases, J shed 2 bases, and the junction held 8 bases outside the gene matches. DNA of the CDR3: TGTGCCAGCAGCCCTCACAGGGGGGAGGCCTACGAGCAGTACTTC. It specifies CASSPHRGEAYEQYF.

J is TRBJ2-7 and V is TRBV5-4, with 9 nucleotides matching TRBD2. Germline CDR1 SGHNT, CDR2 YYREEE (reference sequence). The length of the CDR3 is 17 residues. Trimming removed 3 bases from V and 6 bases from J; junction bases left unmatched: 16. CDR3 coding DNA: TGTGCCAGCAGCTACCGGCTGGGCGGGAGGGCCTCAGGCGAGCAGTACTTC. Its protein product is CASSYRLGGRASGEQYF.